This TCR beta chain was identified during a study of T cell changes during pregnancy in multiple sclerosis. The data were produced by immunoSEQ multiplex PCR, yet TCRdb's version contains in-frame clones alone and is incomplete. This table has tens of thousands of clones, approximately 90% appearing once. The CDR3 is 16 amino acids. The germline gives CDR1 SGHDT, CDR2 YYEEEE. V shed 1 base and J shed 2 bases, with 15 bases lying between them. The specimen comprised peripheral blood, sampled in the second trimester of pregnancy. The sequence was collected from a female donor in good health, enrolled as a control in a pregnancy study. This sequence joins TRBV5-6 and TRBJ1-2; no firm D call. CDR3 DNA: TGTGCCAGCAGCTTGTTAGGACTTACGATCAACTATGGCTACACCTTC. Translation: CASSLLGLTINYGYTF.